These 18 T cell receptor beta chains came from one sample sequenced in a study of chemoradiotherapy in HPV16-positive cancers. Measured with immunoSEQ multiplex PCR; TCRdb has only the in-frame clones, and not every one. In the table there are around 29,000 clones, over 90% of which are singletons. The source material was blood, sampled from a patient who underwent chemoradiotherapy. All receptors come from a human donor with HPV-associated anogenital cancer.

The CDR3 loop reads CASSVGRLSGANVLTF. The CDR3 DNA reads TGTGCCAGCAGCGTGGGCAGACTCTCTGGGGCCAACGTCCTGACTTTC. This chain uses TRBV9 with TRBJ2-6; D remains ambiguous. V lost 2 bases to trimming and J lost 0 bases, with 9 bases between them. Per the germline V gene, CDR1 is SGDLS and CDR2 is YYNGEE. The CDR3 covers 16 residues. Based on the CDR3 plus reference TRBV9 and TRBJ2-6, the full variable domain is DSGVTQTPKHLITATGQRVTLRCSPRSGDLSVYWYQQSLDQGLQFLIQYYNGEERAKGNILERFSAQQFPDLHSELNLSSLELGDSALYFCASSVGRLSGANVLTFGAGSRLTVL.

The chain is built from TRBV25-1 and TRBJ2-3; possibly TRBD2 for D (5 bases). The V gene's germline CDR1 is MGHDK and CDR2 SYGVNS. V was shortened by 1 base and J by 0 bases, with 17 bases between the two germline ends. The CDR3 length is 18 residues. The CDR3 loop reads CASSESIGGGYSTDTQYF. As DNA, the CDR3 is TGTGCCAGCAGTGAATCAATCGGAGGCGGGTATAGCACAGATACGCAGTATTTT.

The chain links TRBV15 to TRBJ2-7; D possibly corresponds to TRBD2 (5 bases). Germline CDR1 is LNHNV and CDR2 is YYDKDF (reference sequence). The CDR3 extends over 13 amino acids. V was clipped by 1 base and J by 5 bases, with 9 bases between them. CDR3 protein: CATSRGGVHEQYF. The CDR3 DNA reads TGTGCCACCAGCAGAGGGGGAGTTCACGAGCAGTACTTC.

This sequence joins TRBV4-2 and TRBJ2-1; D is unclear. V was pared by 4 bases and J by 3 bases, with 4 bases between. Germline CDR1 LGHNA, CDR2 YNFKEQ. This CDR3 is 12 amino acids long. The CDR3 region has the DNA TGTGCCAGCAGCCTTGACTACAATGAGCAGTTCTTC. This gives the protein CASSLDYNEQFF.

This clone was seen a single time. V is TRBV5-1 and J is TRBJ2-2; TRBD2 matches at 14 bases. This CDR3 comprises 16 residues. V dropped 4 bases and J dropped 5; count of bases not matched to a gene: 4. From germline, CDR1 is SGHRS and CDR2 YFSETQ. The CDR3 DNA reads TGCGCCAGCAGCGGGGGACTAGCGGGGGAGACCGGGGAGCTGTTTTTT. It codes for CASSGGLAGETGELFF.

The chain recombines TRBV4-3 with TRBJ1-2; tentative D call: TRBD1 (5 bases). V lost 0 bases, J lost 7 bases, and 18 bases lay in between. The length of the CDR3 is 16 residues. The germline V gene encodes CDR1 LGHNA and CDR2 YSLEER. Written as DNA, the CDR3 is TGCGCCAGCAGCCAAGAAGTGACAGCACCTAGGGGTGGCTACACCTTC. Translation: CASSQEVTAPRGGYTF.

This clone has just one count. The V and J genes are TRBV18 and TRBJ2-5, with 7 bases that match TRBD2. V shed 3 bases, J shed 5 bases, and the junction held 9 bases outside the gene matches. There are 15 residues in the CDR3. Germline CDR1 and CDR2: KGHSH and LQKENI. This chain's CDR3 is CASSPAGLLGETQYF. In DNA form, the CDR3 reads TGTGCCAGCTCACCGGCGGGACTACTAGGGGAGACCCAGTACTTC. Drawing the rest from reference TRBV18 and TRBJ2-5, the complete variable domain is NAGVMQNPRHLVRRRGQEARLRCSPMKGHSHVYWYRQLPEEGLKFMVYLQKENIIDESGMPKERFSAEFPKEGPSILRIQQVVRGDSAAYFCASSPAGLLGETQYFGPGTRLLVL.

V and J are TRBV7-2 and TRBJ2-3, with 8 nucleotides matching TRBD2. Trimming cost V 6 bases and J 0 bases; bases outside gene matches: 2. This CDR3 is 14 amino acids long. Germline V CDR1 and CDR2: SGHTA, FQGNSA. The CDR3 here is CASRKRGSTDTQYF. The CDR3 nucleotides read TGTGCCAGCAGGAAGCGGGGGAGCACAGATACGCAGTATTTT.

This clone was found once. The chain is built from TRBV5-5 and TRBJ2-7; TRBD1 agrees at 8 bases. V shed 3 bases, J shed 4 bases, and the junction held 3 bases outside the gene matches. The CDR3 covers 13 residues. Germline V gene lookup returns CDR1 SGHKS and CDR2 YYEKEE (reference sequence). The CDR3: CASSYTGGYEQYF. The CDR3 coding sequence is TGTGCCAGCAGCTACACAGGGGGGTACGAGCAGTACTTC. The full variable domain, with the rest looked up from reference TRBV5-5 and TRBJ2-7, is DAGVTQSPTHLIKTRGQQVTLRCSPISGHKSVSWYQQVLGQGPQFIFQYYEKEERGRGNFPDRFSARQFPNYSSELNVNALLLGDSALYLCASSYTGGYEQYFGPGTRLTVT.

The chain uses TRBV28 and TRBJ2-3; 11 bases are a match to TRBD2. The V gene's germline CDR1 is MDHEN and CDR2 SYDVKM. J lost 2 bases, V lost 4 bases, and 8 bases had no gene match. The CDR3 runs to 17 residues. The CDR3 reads CASSSLPSGRFTDTQYF. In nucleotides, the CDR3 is TGTGCCAGCAGTTCCCTTCCTAGCGGGAGGTTCACAGATACGCAGTATTTT.

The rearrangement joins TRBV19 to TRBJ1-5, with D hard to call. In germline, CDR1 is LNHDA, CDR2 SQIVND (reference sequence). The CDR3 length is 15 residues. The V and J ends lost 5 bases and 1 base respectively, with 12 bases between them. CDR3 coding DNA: TGTGCCAGTAGTTCAGGACTTCCCAGCAATCAGCCCCAGCATTTT. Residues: CASSSGLPSNQPQHF. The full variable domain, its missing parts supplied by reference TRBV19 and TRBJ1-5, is DGGITQSPKYLFRKEGQNVTLSCEQNLNHDAMYWYRQDPGQGLRLIYYSQIVNDFQKGDIAEGYSVSREKKESFPLTVTSAQKNPTAFYLCASSSGLPSNQPQHFGDGTRLSIL.

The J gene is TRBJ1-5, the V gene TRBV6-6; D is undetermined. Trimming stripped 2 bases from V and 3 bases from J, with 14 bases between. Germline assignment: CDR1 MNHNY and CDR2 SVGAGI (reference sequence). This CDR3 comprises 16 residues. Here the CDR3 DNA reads TGTGCCAGCAGTTACGCTACAACCCGATACAATCAGCCCCAGCATTTT. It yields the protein CASSYATTRYNQPQHF.

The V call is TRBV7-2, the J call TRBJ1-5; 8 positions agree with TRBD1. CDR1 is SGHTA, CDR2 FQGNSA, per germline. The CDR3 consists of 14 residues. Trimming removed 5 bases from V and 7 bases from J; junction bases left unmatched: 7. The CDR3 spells CASSLQGAGQPQHF. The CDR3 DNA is TGTGCCAGCAGCCTCCAGGGGGCCGGGCAGCCCCAGCATTTT.

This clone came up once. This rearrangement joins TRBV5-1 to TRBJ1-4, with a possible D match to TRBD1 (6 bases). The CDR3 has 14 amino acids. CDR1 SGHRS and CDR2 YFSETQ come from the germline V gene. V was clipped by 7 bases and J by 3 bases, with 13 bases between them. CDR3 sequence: CASSRGQPNEKLFF. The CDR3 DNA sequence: TGCGCCAGCTCCCGGGGGCAACCTAATGAAAAACTGTTTTTT.

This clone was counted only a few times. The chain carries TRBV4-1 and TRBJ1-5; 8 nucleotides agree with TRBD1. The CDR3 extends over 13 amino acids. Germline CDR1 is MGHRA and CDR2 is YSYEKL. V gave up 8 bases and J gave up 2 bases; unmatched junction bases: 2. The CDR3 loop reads CASGGQGNQPQHF. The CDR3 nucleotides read TGCGCCAGCGGGGGACAGGGCAATCAGCCCCAGCATTTT.

CDR3 bases: TGTGCCAGCAGCGGACAGGGAAGCTACGAGCAGTACTTC. Amino acids: CASSGQGSYEQYF. The chain uses TRBV27 and TRBJ2-7; TRBD1 aligns across 8 bases. Trimming took 6 bases from V and 3 from J; bases not matched to a gene: 4. The germline V gene has CDR1 MNHEY and CDR2 SMNVEV (reference sequence). CDR3 length: 13 residues.

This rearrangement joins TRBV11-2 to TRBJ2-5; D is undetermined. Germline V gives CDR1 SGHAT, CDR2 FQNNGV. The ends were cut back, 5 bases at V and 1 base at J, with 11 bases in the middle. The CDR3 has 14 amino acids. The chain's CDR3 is CASSRGQLQETQYF. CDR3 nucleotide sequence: TGTGCCAGCAGCCGAGGTCAGCTCCAAGAGACCCAGTACTTC.

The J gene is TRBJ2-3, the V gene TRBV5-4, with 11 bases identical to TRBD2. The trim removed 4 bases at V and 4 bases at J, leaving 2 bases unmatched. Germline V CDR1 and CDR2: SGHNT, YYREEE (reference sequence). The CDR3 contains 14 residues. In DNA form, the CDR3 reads TGTGCCAGCAGCGTTAGCGGGAGGGCAGATACGCAGTATTTT. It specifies CASSVSGRADTQYF.